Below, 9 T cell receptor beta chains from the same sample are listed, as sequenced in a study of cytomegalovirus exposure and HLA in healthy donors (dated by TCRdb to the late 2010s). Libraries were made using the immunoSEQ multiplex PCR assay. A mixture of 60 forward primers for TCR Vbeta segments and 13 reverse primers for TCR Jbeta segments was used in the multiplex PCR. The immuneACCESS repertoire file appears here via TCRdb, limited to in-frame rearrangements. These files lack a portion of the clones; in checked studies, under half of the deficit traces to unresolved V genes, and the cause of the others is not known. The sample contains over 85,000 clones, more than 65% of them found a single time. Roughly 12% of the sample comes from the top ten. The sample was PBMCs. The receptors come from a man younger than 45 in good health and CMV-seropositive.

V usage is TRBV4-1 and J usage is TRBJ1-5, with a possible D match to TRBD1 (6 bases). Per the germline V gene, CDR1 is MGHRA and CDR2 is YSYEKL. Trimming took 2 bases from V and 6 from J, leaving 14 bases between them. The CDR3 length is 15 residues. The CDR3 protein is CASSQLTGAVQPQHF. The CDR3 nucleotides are TGCGCCAGCAGCCAACTGACAGGAGCCGTTCAGCCCCAGCATTTT.

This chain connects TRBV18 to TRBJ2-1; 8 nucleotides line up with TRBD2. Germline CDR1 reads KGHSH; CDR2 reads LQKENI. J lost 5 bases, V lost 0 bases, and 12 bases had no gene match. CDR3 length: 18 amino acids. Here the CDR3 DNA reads TGTGCCAGCTCACCACCGAGTCCCCGGGGGGGCTTGAACAATGAGCAGTTCTTC. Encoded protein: CASSPPSPRGGLNNEQFF.

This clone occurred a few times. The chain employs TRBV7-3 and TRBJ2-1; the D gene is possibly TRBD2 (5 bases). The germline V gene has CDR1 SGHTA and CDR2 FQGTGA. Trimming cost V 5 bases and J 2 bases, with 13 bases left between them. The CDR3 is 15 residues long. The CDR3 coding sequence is TGTGCCAGCAGCCCAACGGGGTTGCCCTACAATGAGCAGTTCTTC. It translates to CASSPTGLPYNEQFF.

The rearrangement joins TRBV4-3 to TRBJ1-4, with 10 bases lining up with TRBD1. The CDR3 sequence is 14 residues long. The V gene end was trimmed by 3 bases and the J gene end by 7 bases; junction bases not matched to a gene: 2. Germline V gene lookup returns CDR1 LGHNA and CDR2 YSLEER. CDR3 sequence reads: CASSQDRGAEKLFF. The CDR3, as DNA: TGCGCCAGCAGCCAGGACAGGGGGGCTGAAAAACTGTTTTTT.

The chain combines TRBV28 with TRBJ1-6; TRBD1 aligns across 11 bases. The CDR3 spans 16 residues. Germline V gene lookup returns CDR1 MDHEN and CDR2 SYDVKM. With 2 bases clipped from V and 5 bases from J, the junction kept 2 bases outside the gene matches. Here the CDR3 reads CASSLGQGANNSPLHF. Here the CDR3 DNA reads TGTGCCAGCAGTTTAGGACAGGGGGCGAATAATTCACCCCTCCACTTT.

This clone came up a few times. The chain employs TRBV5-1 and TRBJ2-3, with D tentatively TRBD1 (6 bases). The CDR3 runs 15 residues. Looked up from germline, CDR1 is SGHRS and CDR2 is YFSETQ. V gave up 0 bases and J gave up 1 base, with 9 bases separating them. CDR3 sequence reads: CASSLVPGGTDTQYF. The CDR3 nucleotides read TGCGCCAGCAGCTTGGTTCCAGGGGGCACAGATACGCAGTATTTT. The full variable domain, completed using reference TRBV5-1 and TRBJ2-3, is KAGVTQTPRYLIKTRGQQVTLSCSPISGHRSVSWYQQTPGQGLQFLFEYFSETQRNKGNFPGRFSGRQFSNSRSEMNVSTLELGDSALYLCASSLVPGGTDTQYFGPGTRLTVL.

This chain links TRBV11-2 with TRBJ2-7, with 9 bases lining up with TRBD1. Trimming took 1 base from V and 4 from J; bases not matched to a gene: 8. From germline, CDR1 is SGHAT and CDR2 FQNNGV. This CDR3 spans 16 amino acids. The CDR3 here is CASSLGGQGRSYEQYF. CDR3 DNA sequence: TGTGCCAGCAGCTTAGGAGGACAGGGGAGATCTTACGAGCAGTACTTC.

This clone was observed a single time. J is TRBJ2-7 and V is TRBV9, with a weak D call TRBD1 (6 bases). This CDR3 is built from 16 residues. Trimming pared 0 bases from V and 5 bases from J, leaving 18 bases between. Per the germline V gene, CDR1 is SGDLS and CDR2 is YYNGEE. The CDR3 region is CASSVEQGVARDEQYF. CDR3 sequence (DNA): TGTGCCAGCAGCGTAGAACAGGGTGTCGCTAGGGACGAGCAGTACTTC.

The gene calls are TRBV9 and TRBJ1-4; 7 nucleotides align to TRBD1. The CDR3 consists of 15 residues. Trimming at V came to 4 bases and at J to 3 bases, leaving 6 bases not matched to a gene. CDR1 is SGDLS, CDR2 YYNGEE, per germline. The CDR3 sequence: CASSTPGTANEKLFF. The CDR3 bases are TGTGCCAGCAGCACCCCCGGGACAGCTAATGAAAAACTGTTTTTT.